These T cell receptor beta chains were read from a single sample in a study of blood T cells in healthy people across ages. TCRdb re-called the 5' RACE reads with MiXCR, one entry per CDR3 protein. The sample holds some 1.5 million distinct CDR3 sequences, about 28% seen once. The material sequenced was blood. Receptors originate from a woman younger than 45 in good health. CDR3s include the opening cysteine and the closing phenylalanine or tryptophan. The order of the fields is J gene, D gene, clone size, V gene, CDR3 DNA, CDR3 protein. D genes are given only for firm matches. For some rows the clone size is stated as once, few or many, or as a class when expanded; others skip it.

j_call: TRBJ2-1; d_call: TRBD1; clone_size: few; v_call: TRBV5-6; cdr3_nt: TGTGCCAGCAGCTTGCAAGGAGAGGGGACAGGGGTCAGTGAGCAGTTCTTC; cdr3_aa: CASSLQGEGTGVSEQFF
j_call: TRBJ2-2; d_call: -; clone_size: -; v_call: TRBV7-2; cdr3_nt: TGTGCCAGCAGCTACTCATCGAACACCGGGGAGCTGTTTTTT; cdr3_aa: CASSYSSNTGELFF
j_call: TRBJ2-1; d_call: TRBD2; clone_size: -; v_call: TRBV19; cdr3_nt: TGTGCCAGTAGTATGATGGGACTAGCGGGGGGACCCTCCTACAATGAGCAGTTCTTC; cdr3_aa: CASSMMGLAGGPSYNEQFF
j_call: TRBJ1-1; d_call: -; clone_size: -; v_call: TRBV2; cdr3_nt: TGTGCCAGCAGTGAGGAGGGGATGAACACTGAAGCTTTCTTT; cdr3_aa: CASSEEGMNTEAFF
j_call: TRBJ2-7; d_call: -; clone_size: many; v_call: TRBV6-5; cdr3_nt: TGTGCCAGCAGCACGGGACGGGCCTACGAGCAGTACTTC; cdr3_aa: CASSTGRAYEQYF
j_call: TRBJ2-2; d_call: TRBD2; clone_size: few; v_call: TRBV3-1; cdr3_nt: TGTGCCAGCAGCCCCTGGGAAGGGAGGGAGAACACCGGGGAGCTGTTTTTT; cdr3_aa: CASSPWEGRENTGELFF
j_call: TRBJ1-5; d_call: TRBD1; clone_size: few; v_call: TRBV24-1; cdr3_nt: TGTGCCACCAGTGCCGAGACAGGGAGGAATCAGCCCCAGCATTTT; cdr3_aa: CATSAETGRNQPQHF
j_call: TRBJ2-6; d_call: TRBD2; clone_size: -; v_call: TRBV5-4; cdr3_nt: TGTGCCAGCAGCTTGACCTTGGGGGGGATGTTAGCTGGGGCCAACGTCCTGACTTTC; cdr3_aa: CASSLTLGGMLAGANVLTF
j_call: TRBJ2-2; d_call: TRBD2; clone_size: -; v_call: TRBV20-1; cdr3_nt: TGCAGTGCTAGGACTAGCGGGAGGGCTGGGACCGGGGAGCTGTTTTTT; cdr3_aa: CSARTSGRAGTGELFF
j_call: TRBJ1-1; d_call: -; clone_size: -; v_call: TRBV24-1; cdr3_nt: TGTGCCACCAGTGATTCAAACACGAAAGGGGCTTTCTTT; cdr3_aa: CATSDSNTKGAFF
j_call: TRBJ2-3; d_call: TRBD2; clone_size: -; v_call: TRBV4-3; cdr3_nt: TGCGCCAGCAGCCAAGGCCCGGGAGGGAGGTACACAGGTACGCAGTATTTT; cdr3_aa: CASSQGPGGRYTGTQYF
j_call: TRBJ2-7; d_call: TRBD1; clone_size: many; v_call: TRBV7-2; cdr3_nt: TGTGCCAGCAGCTTTTTCGTCGGAGACAGGGGGTACGAGCAGTACTTC; cdr3_aa: CASSFFVGDRGYEQYF
j_call: TRBJ1-1; d_call: -; clone_size: -; v_call: TRBV13; cdr3_nt: TGTGCCAGCAGGGGACACATGGGCACTGAAGCTTTCTTT; cdr3_aa: CASRGHMGTEAFF
j_call: TRBJ2-5; d_call: TRBD2; clone_size: few; v_call: TRBV2; cdr3_nt: TGTGCCAGCAGACTAGCGGGGGACCAAGAGACCCAGTACTTC; cdr3_aa: CASRLAGDQETQYF
j_call: TRBJ1-2; d_call: -; clone_size: -; v_call: TRBV5-1; cdr3_nt: TGCGCCAGCAGCTTGGGGCTCATCAACTATGGCTACACCTTC; cdr3_aa: CASSLGLINYGYTF
j_call: TRBJ2-1; d_call: -; clone_size: few; v_call: TRBV6-2/TRBV6-3; cdr3_nt: TGTACCAGCAGTTACTCGGGGCTAGAGTACGTGGAGCAGTTCTTC; cdr3_aa: CTSSYSGLEYVEQFF
j_call: TRBJ2-4; d_call: -; clone_size: -; v_call: TRBV7-9; cdr3_nt: TGTGCCAGCAGCTTAGTCACGGGCGGTCCAAACATTCAGTACTTC; cdr3_aa: CASSLVTGGPNIQYF
j_call: TRBJ2-3; d_call: TRBD2; clone_size: -; v_call: TRBV7-9; cdr3_nt: TGTGCCAGCAGCTCCCTAGCGGGGAGTCGCACAGATACGCAGTATTTT; cdr3_aa: CASSSLAGSRTDTQYF
j_call: TRBJ2-5; d_call: -; clone_size: many; v_call: TRBV5-1; cdr3_nt: TGTGCCAGCAGTTTACAGGGCCAAGAGACCCAGTACTTC; cdr3_aa: CASSLQGQETQYF
j_call: TRBJ2-1; d_call: TRBD2; clone_size: -; v_call: TRBV5-5; cdr3_nt: TGTGCCAGCAGCTTACTTACTAGCGGGGGAGGTGAGCAGTTCTTC; cdr3_aa: CASSLLTSGGGEQFF
j_call: TRBJ1-2; d_call: -; clone_size: few; v_call: TRBV27; cdr3_nt: TGTGCCAGCAGATTTAACAGGGCCAACTATGGCTACACCTTC; cdr3_aa: CASRFNRANYGYTF
j_call: TRBJ1-4; d_call: -; clone_size: -; v_call: TRBV3-1; cdr3_nt: TGTGCCAGCAGCCAAGCCCGGGGGACTAATGAAAAACTGTTTTTT; cdr3_aa: CASSQARGTNEKLFF
j_call: TRBJ2-7; d_call: TRBD2; clone_size: many; v_call: TRBV20-1; cdr3_nt: TGCAGTGGGGGAGGGAACTCCTACGAGCAGTACTTC; cdr3_aa: CSGGGNSYEQYF
j_call: TRBJ2-1; d_call: -; clone_size: -; v_call: TRBV5-6; cdr3_nt: TGTGCCAGCGCCGGATTAGCCGACAGCTCCTACAATGAGCAGTTCTTC; cdr3_aa: CASAGLADSSYNEQFF
j_call: TRBJ2-1; d_call: -; clone_size: few; v_call: TRBV5-6; cdr3_nt: TGTGCCAGCGGCCGTCAAATAGGCGGGTACAATGAGCAGTTCTTC; cdr3_aa: CASGRQIGGYNEQFF
j_call: TRBJ2-1; d_call: TRBD2; clone_size: few; v_call: TRBV6-1; cdr3_nt: TGTGCCAGCAGTGAGGGCGGGAGTAGGAATGAGCAGTTCTTC; cdr3_aa: CASSEGGSRNEQFF
j_call: TRBJ2-3; d_call: -; clone_size: few; v_call: TRBV24-1; cdr3_nt: TGTGCCACCAGTGTTCCTCCAGGAGATACGCAGTATTTT; cdr3_aa: CATSVPPGDTQYF
j_call: TRBJ1-1; d_call: -; clone_size: -; v_call: TRBV20-1; cdr3_nt: TGCAGTGCTTCGTCGGATCTCGAAGAAGCTTTCTTT; cdr3_aa: CSASSDLEEAFF
j_call: TRBJ1-4; d_call: -; clone_size: -; v_call: TRBV20-1; cdr3_nt: TGCAGTGCTAGAGTCAGGGATGGAAAACTGTTTTTT; cdr3_aa: CSARVRDGKLFF
j_call: TRBJ1-2; d_call: -; clone_size: few; v_call: TRBV11-2; cdr3_nt: TGTGCCAGCAGCTTATACGAGAATGGCTACACCTTC; cdr3_aa: CASSLYENGYTF
j_call: TRBJ2-7; d_call: -; clone_size: -; v_call: TRBV20-1; cdr3_nt: TGCAGTGCTAATAAACTACTAGTTCTGGCCGGCGAGCAGTACTTC; cdr3_aa: CSANKLLVLAGEQYF
j_call: TRBJ1-5; d_call: -; clone_size: -; v_call: TRBV19; cdr3_nt: TGTGCCAGCCAGGGGATTATCAATCAGCCCCAGCATTTT; cdr3_aa: CASQGIINQPQHF
j_call: TRBJ2-1; d_call: -; clone_size: many; v_call: TRBV3-1; cdr3_nt: TGTGCCAGCAGCCACGGGGGCGCCTCTTACAATGAGCAGTTCTTC; cdr3_aa: CASSHGGASYNEQFF
j_call: TRBJ2-7; d_call: TRBD2; clone_size: many; v_call: TRBV12-3/TRBV12-4; cdr3_nt: TGTGCCAGCAGTTTAAGGGCGGGAGTATCCGAGCAGTACTTC; cdr3_aa: CASSLRAGVSEQYF
j_call: TRBJ2-3; d_call: TRBD2; clone_size: once; v_call: TRBV20-1; cdr3_nt: TGCAGTGCTACAACTAGCGGGGGTAATACGCAGTATTTT; cdr3_aa: CSATTSGGNTQYF
j_call: TRBJ2-5; d_call: -; clone_size: many; v_call: TRBV6-1; cdr3_nt: TGTGCCAGCATGGGGTTTGAGGAGACCCAGTACTTC; cdr3_aa: CASMGFEETQYF
j_call: TRBJ2-7; d_call: -; clone_size: few; v_call: TRBV20-1; cdr3_nt: TGCAGTGCTAGGGCGACTAACTACGAGCAGTACTTC; cdr3_aa: CSARATNYEQYF
j_call: TRBJ2-1; d_call: TRBD2; clone_size: -; v_call: TRBV5-4; cdr3_nt: TGTGCCAGCAGCCTAGGACTAGCGGCCCTCCCGTTCTTC; cdr3_aa: CASSLGLAALPFF
j_call: TRBJ2-1; d_call: -; clone_size: -; v_call: TRBV30; cdr3_nt: TGTGCCTGGAGGGAGGGGATGCGGCAGTTCTTC; cdr3_aa: CAWREGMRQFF
j_call: TRBJ2-3; d_call: -; clone_size: once; v_call: TRBV4-1; cdr3_nt: TGCGCCAGCAGACAAGATTTAACGAGACAGCCGTTTCGGGATACGCAGTATTTT; cdr3_aa: CASRQDLTRQPFRDTQYF
j_call: TRBJ2-3; d_call: TRBD2; clone_size: -; v_call: TRBV29-1; cdr3_nt: TGCAGCGTTGGAGGGAGGGGCACAGATACGCAGTATTTT; cdr3_aa: CSVGGRGTDTQYF
j_call: TRBJ2-7; d_call: -; clone_size: -; v_call: TRBV7-6; cdr3_nt: TGTGCCAGCAGCCCCCAGGGGATCCCCATCTCCTACGAGCAGTACTTC; cdr3_aa: CASSPQGIPISYEQYF
j_call: TRBJ2-1; d_call: -; clone_size: -; v_call: TRBV12-3/TRBV12-4; cdr3_nt: TGTGCCAGCAGTTTGAATAGGGGGTTTGAGCAGTTCTTC; cdr3_aa: CASSLNRGFEQFF
j_call: TRBJ1-2; d_call: TRBD1; clone_size: few; v_call: TRBV6-6; cdr3_nt: TGTGCCAGCAGTTACTCCAATCTTCGGACAGGAGACACCGGCTACACCTTC; cdr3_aa: CASSYSNLRTGDTGYTF
j_call: TRBJ1-2; d_call: -; clone_size: few; v_call: TRBV5-6; cdr3_nt: TGTGCCAGCAGCTTGGCCTCTCCCTCGGGATTCGGCTATGGCTACACCTTC; cdr3_aa: CASSLASPSGFGYGYTF
j_call: TRBJ2-3; d_call: -; clone_size: -; v_call: TRBV12-3/TRBV12-4; cdr3_nt: TGTGCCAGCACCCAGACTCTTCGGGGAGATGCGCAGTATTTT; cdr3_aa: CASTQTLRGDAQYF
j_call: TRBJ2-1; d_call: -; clone_size: many; v_call: TRBV12-3/TRBV12-4; cdr3_nt: TGTGCCAGCAGGTTTACTAGTGCCTCCTACAATGAGCAGTTCTTC; cdr3_aa: CASRFTSASYNEQFF
j_call: TRBJ2-2; d_call: -; clone_size: few; v_call: TRBV28; cdr3_nt: TGTGCCAGCAGACCGGGACAAAGTACGAGGGGGGAGCTGTTTTTT; cdr3_aa: CASRPGQSTRGELFF
j_call: TRBJ2-1; d_call: -; clone_size: -; v_call: TRBV19; cdr3_nt: TGTGCCAGTAGTATCGACCGAATGGGGCAGTTCTTC; cdr3_aa: CASSIDRMGQFF
j_call: TRBJ1-2; d_call: TRBD1; clone_size: -; v_call: TRBV2; cdr3_nt: TGTGCCAGCAGTGCGACAGGGAGGGGCTATGGCTACACCTTC; cdr3_aa: CASSATGRGYGYTF
j_call: TRBJ2-7; d_call: TRBD2; clone_size: -; v_call: TRBV9; cdr3_nt: TGTGCCAGCAGCGTAGAGACGGGGGGACCCTACGAGCAGTACTTC; cdr3_aa: CASSVETGGPYEQYF
j_call: TRBJ1-5; d_call: -; clone_size: -; v_call: TRBV7-6; cdr3_nt: TGTGCCAGCAGCTCAGCTTTAAATCAGCCCCAGCATTTT; cdr3_aa: CASSSALNQPQHF
j_call: TRBJ1-4; d_call: -; clone_size: few; v_call: TRBV12-3/TRBV12-4; cdr3_nt: TGTGCCAGCAGTTGGACAGAGGCCGAAAAACTGTTTTTT; cdr3_aa: CASSWTEAEKLFF
j_call: TRBJ1-5; d_call: -; clone_size: -; v_call: TRBV10-3; cdr3_nt: TGTGCCATCAGTGAGCCGACAGGACAGCCCCAGCATTTT; cdr3_aa: CAISEPTGQPQHF
j_call: TRBJ1-1; d_call: -; clone_size: -; v_call: TRBV3-1; cdr3_nt: TGTGCCAGCAGCCATCCGCTGGACAGCCCCGTGGTGGACACTGAAGCTTTCTTT; cdr3_aa: CASSHPLDSPVVDTEAFF
j_call: TRBJ1-2; d_call: -; clone_size: few; v_call: TRBV25-1; cdr3_nt: TGTGCCAGCAGTGCCCTGCTGGAGGACGCAAAGAGTTATGGCTACACCTTC; cdr3_aa: CASSALLEDAKSYGYTF
j_call: TRBJ2-7; d_call: -; clone_size: many; v_call: TRBV12-3/TRBV12-4; cdr3_nt: TGTGCCAGCAGTTTGGCCGAGACCACCGAGCAGTACTTC; cdr3_aa: CASSLAETTEQYF